This is a list of T cell receptor beta chains from one sample in a study of blood T cells in healthy people across ages. TCRdb reprocessed the 5' RACE reads with MiXCR, giving one entry per CDR3 protein. The table includes some 1,000,000 distinct CDR3 sequences, approximately 25% detected once. These records were also assigned to another study, of T cells of mothers and their children.

Sample: blood. The source of these receptors is a girl aged 2 to 9 in good health. Both conserved end residues are part of each CDR3. The D gene is left open where the match is weak. Clone size is given for some rows only: seen once, a few or many times, or a class if the clone is expanded.

.,.,TRBV6-5,TRBJ2-7,CASSYYTNSYEQYF,TGTGCCAGCAGTTACTACACGAACTCCTACGAGCAGTACTTC
few,.,TRBV29-1,TRBJ1-2,CSVSGPGNTYTF,TGCAGCGTTTCAGGCCCCGGCAATACCTACACCTTC
.,TRBD1,TRBV4-1,TRBJ2-3,CASSHPGGAEDTQYF,TGCGCCAGCAGCCACCCAGGGGGCGCGGAAGATACGCAGTATTTT
.,.,TRBV11-2,TRBJ2-1,CASSRRDWRGNEQFF,TGTGCCAGCAGCCGACGGGACTGGCGGGGAAATGAGCAGTTCTTC
.,TRBD1,TRBV6-5,TRBJ1-1,CASSYYPGQGEAFF,TGTGCCAGCAGTTATTACCCGGGACAGGGTGAAGCTTTCTTT
few,.,TRBV29-1,TRBJ2-1,CSALLEVTYNEQFF,TGCAGTGCACTTCTGGAAGTCACCTACAATGAGCAGTTCTTC
few,.,TRBV21-1,TRBJ1-3,CASSGRGSHSGNTIYF,TGTGCCAGCAGCGGTCGGGGGTCGCACTCTGGAAACACCATATATTTT
.,.,TRBV7-2,TRBJ1-3,CASSPWGPGNTIYF,TGTGCCAGCAGCCCCTGGGGACCAGGAAACACCATATATTTT
.,TRBD2,TRBV19,TRBJ2-1,CASSIDTRPSGEQFF,TGTGCCAGTAGTATAGACACAAGGCCTAGCGGCGAGCAGTTCTTC
.,TRBD1,TRBV7-6,TRBJ2-3,CASSQAGQGSADTRYF,TGTGCCAGCAGCCAGGCGGGACAGGGGTCCGCAGATACGCGGTATTTT
few,.,TRBV9,TRBJ2-3,CASSVGWGTTDTQYF,TGTGCCAGCAGCGTAGGTTGGGGGACCACAGATACGCAGTATTTT
.,.,TRBV6-6,TRBJ1-4,CASMSGTNEKLFF,TGTGCCAGCATGTCGGGTACTAATGAAAAACTGTTTTTT
few,.,TRBV5-6,TRBJ2-1,CASSAGTVGEQFF,TGTGCCAGCAGCGCGGGGACAGTGGGTGAGCAGTTCTTC
few,.,TRBV7-8,TRBJ1-1,CASRSGLTEAFF,TGTGCCAGCAGGTCAGGGCTCACTGAAGCTTTCTTT
.,.,TRBV20-1,TRBJ2-5,CSASLLERSLFDQYF,TGCAGTGCTAGTTTACTGGAGAGGTCGTTATTTGACCAGTACTTC
.,.,TRBV11-2,TRBJ2-3,CASSLVASFGTDTQYF,TGTGCCAGCAGCTTAGTGGCGTCGTTTGGCACAGATACGCAGTATTTT
.,.,TRBV5-1,TRBJ1-1,CASGEDYTEAFF,TGCGCCAGCGGCGAGGATTACACTGAAGCTTTCTTT
.,.,TRBV6-2/TRBV6-3,TRBJ1-4,CASSLPYFPDGKLFF,TGTGCCAGCAGCCTACCCTACTTCCCAGATGGGAAACTGTTTTTT
few,.,TRBV29-1,TRBJ1-1,CSVEMVLRHEAFF,TGCAGCGTTGAAATGGTCCTCCGGCATGAAGCTTTCTTT
few,.,TRBV4-2,TRBJ1-2,CASSQDLSALYGYTF,TGTGCCAGCAGCCAAGATTTGTCTGCTCTCTATGGCTATACCTTC
few,.,TRBV20-1,TRBJ2-3,CSAHRADTQYF,TGCAGTGCGCACAGGGCAGATACGCAGTATTTT
.,TRBD1,TRBV10-3,TRBJ2-5,CAISVGQGSQETQYF,TGTGCCATCAGTGTCGGACAGGGGTCACAAGAGACCCAGTACTTC
few,TRBD2,TRBV5-6,TRBJ2-5,CASSPRLAGTETQYF,TGTGCCAGCAGCCCGAGACTAGCGGGTACAGAGACCCAGTACTTC
.,.,TRBV25-1,TRBJ2-3,CASSEYGTLRTDTQYF,TGTGCCAGCAGTGAATACGGTACCCTACGCACAGATACGCAGTATTTT
few,TRBD1,TRBV4-1,TRBJ1-4,CASRGEMGQLNEKLFF,TGCGCCAGCAGGGGGGAGATGGGACAGCTTAATGAAAAACTGTTTTTT
few,TRBD2,TRBV29-1,TRBJ2-5,CSVISGGQETQYF,TGCAGCGTGATTTCGGGGGGTCAAGAGACCCAGTACTTC
.,.,TRBV11-2,TRBJ2-5,CASSLWSVQETQYF,TGTGCCAGCAGCTTATGGTCGGTCCAAGAGACCCAGTACTTC
.,.,TRBV29-1,TRBJ1-4,CSGGDDKLFF,TGCAGCGGAGGGGACGACAAACTGTTTTTT
.,TRBD1,TRBV29-1,TRBJ2-7,CSAYRQGSSYEQYF,TGCAGCGCTTACAGACAGGGAAGCTCCTACGAGCAGTACTTC
many,.,TRBV20-1,TRBJ2-7,CSARQVEYEQYF,TGCAGTGCTAGACAGGTGGAGTACGAGCAGTACTTC
many,.,TRBV7-8,TRBJ2-3,CASRLDNTDTQYF,TGTGCCAGCAGGCTGGACAACACAGATACGCAGTATTTT
.,.,TRBV5-8,TRBJ1-6,CASSLADPYGNSPLHF,TGTGCCAGCAGCTTGGCCGATCCCTACGGGAATTCACCCCTCCACTTT
few,.,TRBV9,TRBJ1-1,CASSEPGQPEAFF,TGTGCCAGCAGCGAGCCCGGACAGCCTGAAGCTTTCTTT
.,.,TRBV29-1,TRBJ2-1,CSVGQGHEQFF,TGCAGCGTAGGCCAGGGGCATGAGCAGTTCTTC
few,TRBD2,TRBV29-1,TRBJ2-7,CSVAAGTSGDYEQYF,TGCAGCGTCGCCGCCGGGACTAGCGGAGACTACGAGCAGTACTTC
.,TRBD1,TRBV12-3/TRBV12-4,TRBJ2-7,CASSLQGARNEQYF,TGTGCCAGCAGTCTCCAGGGGGCCAGAAACGAGCAGTACTTC
.,TRBD2,TRBV29-1,TRBJ2-7,CSAQVAGAYEQYF,TGCAGCGCCCAAGTGGCGGGGGCCTACGAGCAGTACTTC
.,TRBD2,TRBV3-1,TRBJ2-5,CASSRGLARQETQYF,TGTGCCAGCAGCCGTGGACTAGCGAGGCAAGAGACCCAGTACTTC
.,TRBD1,TRBV27,TRBJ2-3,CASSPLPTGFRDTQYF,TGTGCCAGCAGCCCCCTACCGACAGGGTTTCGAGATACGCAGTATTTT
.,TRBD2,TRBV6-6,TRBJ2-5,CASSNFREGEETQYF,TGTGCCAGCAGTAATTTCAGGGAGGGAGAGGAGACCCAGTACTTC
few,TRBD2,TRBV4-1,TRBJ2-7,CASSPGLAGNHEQYF,TGCGCCAGCAGCCCCGGACTAGCGGGGAACCACGAGCAGTACTTC
.,.,TRBV5-1,TRBJ2-5,CASSPYLRQALQETQYF,TGCGCCAGCAGCCCCTACTTAAGACAGGCGCTACAAGAGACCCAGTACTTC
few,.,TRBV5-1,TRBJ1-4,CASSLGPGKKLFF,TGCGCCAGCAGCTTGGGCCCGGGGAAAAAACTGTTTTTT
.,.,TRBV15,TRBJ1-4,CATSRGTLKGRTTNEKLFF,TGTGCCACCAGCAGGGGTACCTTAAAAGGACGGACAACTAATGAAAAACTGTTTTTT
.,.,TRBV4-3,TRBJ1-1,CASSPPGLGEAFF,TGCGCCAGCAGCCCTCCGGGACTTGGCGAAGCTTTCTTT
.,TRBD2,TRBV5-6,TRBJ2-1,CASSSGGGVGQFF,TGTGCCAGCAGCTCCGGGGGAGGGGTGGGGCAGTTCTTC
few,TRBD1,TRBV7-9,TRBJ1-6,CASSTEWDRVHF,TGTGCCAGCAGCACCGAATGGGACAGGGTTCACTTT
.,.,TRBV3-1,TRBJ2-3,CASSHSTSSTDTQYF,TGTGCCAGCAGCCACTCCACCTCTAGCACAGATACGCAGTATTTT
.,.,TRBV5-1,TRBJ2-3,CASSLELVRLTDTQYF,TGCGCCAGCAGCTTGGAATTGGTCAGGCTCACAGATACGCAGTATTTT
few,.,TRBV28,TRBJ1-5,CASSLSEWPTPDQPQHF,TGTGCCAGCAGTTTATCCGAGTGGCCAACCCCGGATCAGCCCCAGCATTTT
.,.,TRBV7-2,TRBJ2-5,CASSLQIGGQETQYF,TGTGCCAGCAGCTTACAAATCGGGGGGCAGGAGACCCAGTACTTC
few,TRBD1,TRBV19,TRBJ1-1,CASSIPRTGGLTEAFF,TGTGCCAGTAGTATACCCAGGACAGGGGGGCTCACTGAAGCTTTCTTT
few,TRBD2,TRBV5-5,TRBJ2-5,CASSYGTSGGLVETQYF,TGTGCCAGCAGCTACGGGACTAGCGGGGGGCTGGTAGAGACCCAGTACTTC
.,.,TRBV11-3,TRBJ1-4,CASRLRGDEKLFF,TGTGCCAGCAGATTGAGGGGGGATGAAAAACTGTTTTTT
few,.,TRBV7-9,TRBJ2-1,CASSSQRDPYNEQFF,TGTGCCAGCAGCTCCCAGAGGGACCCCTACAATGAGCAGTTCTTC